This is a list of T cell receptor beta chains from one sample in a study of blood T cell repertoires in COVID-19. The table came from immunoSEQ multiplex PCR; TCRdb's copy has only in-frame clones and leaves some out. The sample holds a few hundred thousand clones, 91% seen once. Sequenced sample: PBMCs or T cells enriched from blood (not recorded which). These receptors originate from a human donor in a cohort exposed to, infected with or recovered from COVID-19 (not recorded which). The donor label of this sample is uncertain. Both conserved end residues are part of each CDR3. A D gene is named only where the DNA matches it firmly. Clone size is given for some rows only: seen once, a few or many times, or a class if the clone is expanded.

cdr3_length,j_call,d_call,v_call,clone_size,cdr3_aa,cdr3_nt
16,TRBJ1-5,.,TRBV19,once,CASRVTDYDSNQPQHF,TGTGCCAGTAGAGTTACCGACTATGATAGCAATCAGCCCCAGCATTTT
14,TRBJ1-1,TRBD1,TRBV5-5,.,CASSFPGQGRKAFF,TGTGCCAGCAGCTTCCCGGGACAGGGGCGCAAAGCTTTCTTT
12,TRBJ1-2,.,TRBV29-1,.,CSVPQINYGYTF,TGCAGCGTGCCTCAGATTAACTATGGCTACACCTTC
19,TRBJ2-3,.,TRBV19,.,CASSIASPSEYWGTDTQYF,TGTGCCAGTAGTATAGCCTCCCCAAGCGAGTATTGGGGCACAGATACGCAGTATTTT
14,TRBJ1-2,TRBD1,TRBV6-5,.,CASSFRTGGYGYTF,TGTGCCAGCAGTTTCCGGACAGGGGGCTATGGCTACACCTTC
12,TRBJ2-3,.,TRBV19,.,CASSSRTDTQYF,TGTGCCAGTAGTAGCAGAACAGATACGCAGTATTTT
13,TRBJ2-1,.,TRBV10-3,.,CAISEYRDNEQFF,TGTGCCATCAGTGAGTATCGAGACAATGAGCAGTTCTTC
17,TRBJ2-3,TRBD2,TRBV19,.,CASSPRASGASTDTQYF,TGTGCCAGTAGTCCCCGAGCTAGCGGGGCGAGCACAGATACGCAGTATTTT
15,TRBJ2-2,.,TRBV27,few,CASSSGRENTGELFF,TGTGCCAGCAGTTCAGGCAGGGAAAACACCGGGGAGCTGTTTTTT
17,TRBJ2-3,TRBD2,TRBV7-2,.,CASSLGRGGSFTDTQYF,TGTGCCAGCAGCTTAGGGCGGGGGGGCTCTTTCACAGATACGCAGTATTTT
14,TRBJ1-5,TRBD1,TRBV2,.,CASSGQGRGQPQHF,TGTGCCAGTTCCGGACAGGGTAGGGGCCAGCCCCAGCATTTT
12,TRBJ1-1,.,TRBV19,.,CASSLRGPRAFF,TGTGCCAGTAGCCTCCGAGGGCCCCGAGCTTTCTTT
13,TRBJ2-7,TRBD1,TRBV3-1/TRBV3-2,.,CASSRQGADEQYF,TGTGCCAGCAGCCGACAGGGGGCGGACGAGCAGTACTTC
13,TRBJ1-1,.,TRBV30,.,CACSGGGNTEAFF,TGTGCCTGCTCTGGGGGGGGGAACACTGAAGCTTTCTTT
14,TRBJ1-2,.,TRBV5-1,.,CASSLEPEGYGYTF,TGCGCCAGCAGCTTGGAGCCCGAGGGCTATGGCTACACCTTC
16,TRBJ2-2,.,TRBV7-6,.,CASSRSGLANTGELFF,TGTGCCAGCAGCCGTTCGGGACTTGCGAACACCGGGGAGCTGTTTTTT
16,TRBJ1-1,.,TRBV5-6,.,CASSLGPGMGNGEAFF,TGTGCCAGCAGCTTGGGCCCGGGAATGGGAAACGGTGAAGCTTTCTTT
13,TRBJ2-5,.,TRBV30,.,CAWRAQGPETQYF,TGTGCCTGGAGGGCCCAGGGGCCGGAGACCCAGTACTTC
15,TRBJ1-5,.,TRBV6-2/TRBV6-3,.,CASSYSGGEYQPQHF,TGTGCCAGCAGTTACTCGGGCGGGGAATATCAGCCCCAGCATTTT
12,TRBJ2-2,TRBD1,TRBV5-1,.,CASRQGARELFF,TGCGCCAGTAGACAGGGGGCCAGGGAGCTGTTTTTT
15,TRBJ2-6,TRBD1,TRBV2,.,CASTRQGTGANVLTF,TGTGCCAGCACCAGACAGGGGACTGGGGCCAACGTCCTGACTTTC
16,TRBJ2-1,TRBD2,TRBV6-5,.,CASSYSGTSGYNEQFF,TGTGCCAGCAGTTACTCAGGGACTAGCGGCTACAATGAGCAGTTCTTC
16,TRBJ1-1,TRBD1,TRBV4-3,.,CASSQDLGNRGTEAFF,TGCGCCAGCAGCCAAGATCTGGGGAACAGGGGAACTGAAGCTTTCTTT
15,TRBJ1-4,.,TRBV7-9,few,CASSPSSRANEKLFF,TGTGCCAGCAGCCCCTCTTCCCGGGCTAATGAAAAACTGTTTTTT
14,TRBJ1-1,.,TRBV25-1,.,CASSETGTNTEAFF,TGTGCCAGCAGTGAGACCGGGACAAACACTGAAGCTTTCTTT